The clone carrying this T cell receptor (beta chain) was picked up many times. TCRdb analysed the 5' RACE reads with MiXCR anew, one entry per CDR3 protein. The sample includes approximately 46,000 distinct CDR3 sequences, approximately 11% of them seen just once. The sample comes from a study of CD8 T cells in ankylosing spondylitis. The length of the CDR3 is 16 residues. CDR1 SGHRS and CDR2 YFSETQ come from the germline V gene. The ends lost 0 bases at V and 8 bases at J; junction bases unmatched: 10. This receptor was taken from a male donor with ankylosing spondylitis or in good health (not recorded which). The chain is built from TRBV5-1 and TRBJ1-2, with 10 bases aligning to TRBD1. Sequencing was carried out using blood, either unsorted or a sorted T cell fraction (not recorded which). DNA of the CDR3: TGCGCCAGCAGCTTGGGACCACAGGGACAGGGGACCGGCTACACCTTC. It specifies CASSLGPQGQGTGYTF.